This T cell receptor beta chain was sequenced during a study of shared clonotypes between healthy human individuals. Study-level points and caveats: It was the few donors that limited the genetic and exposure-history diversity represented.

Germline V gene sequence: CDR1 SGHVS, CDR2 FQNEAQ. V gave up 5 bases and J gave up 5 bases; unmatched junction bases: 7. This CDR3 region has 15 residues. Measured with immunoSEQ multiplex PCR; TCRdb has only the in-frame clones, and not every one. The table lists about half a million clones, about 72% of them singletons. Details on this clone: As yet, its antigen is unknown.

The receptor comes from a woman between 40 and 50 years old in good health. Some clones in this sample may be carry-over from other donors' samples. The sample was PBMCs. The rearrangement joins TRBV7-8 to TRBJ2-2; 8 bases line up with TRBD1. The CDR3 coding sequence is TGTGCCAGCAGCCCCCAGGGGGCTTCTACCGGGGAGCTGTTTTTT. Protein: CASSPQGASTGELFF.